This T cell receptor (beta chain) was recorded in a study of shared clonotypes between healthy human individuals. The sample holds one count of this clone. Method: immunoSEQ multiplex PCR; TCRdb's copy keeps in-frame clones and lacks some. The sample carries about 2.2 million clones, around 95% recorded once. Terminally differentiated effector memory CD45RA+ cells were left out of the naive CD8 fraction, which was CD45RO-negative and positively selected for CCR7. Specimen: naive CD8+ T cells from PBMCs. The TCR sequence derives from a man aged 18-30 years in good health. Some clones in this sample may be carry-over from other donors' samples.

This chain's CDR3 is CASSLVQGNLPAFF. CDR3 DNA sequence: TGTGCCAGCAGCTTAGTACAGGGAAACCTCCCAGCTTTCTTT. The chain joins TRBV7-9 to TRBJ1-1, with a possible D match to TRBD1 (6 bases). The V end lost 1 base, the J end lost 10 bases, and 16 bases lay between the germline ends. Germline assignment: CDR1 SEHNR and CDR2 FQNEAQ (reference sequence). The CDR3 is 14 amino acids.